Listed below are T cell receptor beta chains from one sample, sequenced in a study of cytomegalovirus exposure and HLA in healthy donors. The method was immunoSEQ multiplex PCR; TCRdb's version includes in-frame clones alone and lacks a portion of them. The table lists over 95,000 clones, 82% of them singletons. Sample: PBMCs. The receptors were sampled from a woman aged 18-35 years in good health and CMV-seronegative. Each CDR3 is given with its conserved first and last residue.

V gene,CDR3 protein
TRBV6-1,CASSEARGKSSYEQYF
TRBV11-2,CASSLAGTLNTEALF
TRBV6-1,CASSEQGAGIEAFF
TRBV27,CASSLGGGREQYF
TRBV6-4,CASRAGGTDTQYF
TRBV18,CASSMVGGENEQFF
TRBV4-3,CASSQGGGSSSTDTQYF
TRBV5-4,CASKARPNTGELFF
TRBV4-2,CASSQGRVTAPYNEQFF
TRBV15,CATSRDGPQGTGELFF
TRBV5-3,CARSLVRTPYNSPLHF
TRBV7-2,CASIPIPGHSGYTF
TRBV5-5,CASSLDGTTTDTQYF
TRBV30,CAWRGGNTEAFF